This T cell receptor beta chain was obtained from a study of blood T cell repertoires in COVID-19. Authors' processing steps: Amplifying reference gene primers gave estimates of nucleated cell counts. Assay used: immunoSEQ multiplex PCR; TCRdb lists only in-frame clones, some missing. V, J and clone size are taken as reported in that table, and D and trimming were inferred from the DNA itself. The sample yields roughly 670,000 clones, just under 90% seen once. Trimming left V 7 bases short and J 7 bases short, with 25 bases between. CDR3 length: 16 residues. CDR1 is SNHLY, CDR2 FYNNEI, per germline. V and J are TRBV2 and TRBJ1-2; D perhaps matches TRBD1 (6 bases). The sample comprised peripheral blood. The sequence was obtained from a woman aged 18-35 years with acute or convalescent COVID-19. The CDR3 DNA reads TGTGCCAGCACCGACGGGGGGGCTATTGGCGTTGGTGGCTACACCTTC. Encoded protein: CASTDGGAIGVGGYTF.